This T cell receptor (beta chain) originates from a study of blood T cell repertoires in COVID-19. Study-level background: Italy, Spain and the United States were the sources of the convalescent and acute COVID-19 samples. T cells, B-cell-depleted T cells, or PBMCs supplied cDNA or gDNA.

Authors' data handling: Scientists estimated how many nucleated cells there were by amplifying reference gene primers. Assay: immunoSEQ multiplex PCR; the TCRdb copy retains only in-frame clones and omits some. V, J and clone size are those of that table, while D and trimming were read from the DNA. The repertoire holds about 220,000 clones, with 75% to 90% as singletons. Seattle patient enrollment occurred during active infection, with longitudinal follow-up thereafter. The CDR3 extends over 15 amino acids. The V gene's germline CDR1 is SNHLY and CDR2 FYNNEI. The trim removed 1 base at V and 2 bases at J, leaving 3 bases unmatched.

Sequencing was performed on peripheral blood. The chain combines TRBV2 with TRBJ2-3, with TRBD2 identical over 7 bases. This clonotype originated in a woman aged 70-85 years with COVID-19, enrolled during active disease. CDR3 sequence (DNA): TGTGCCAGCAGTGAAGGACTAGCTGACACAGATACGCAGTATTTT. It codes for CASSEGLADTDTQYF.